These T cell receptor beta chains were read from a single sample in a study of shared clonotypes between healthy human individuals. The repertoire was sequenced with immunoSEQ multiplex PCR; TCRdb's copy has only in-frame clones and lacks some. The sample carries nearly 2 million clones, around 96% recorded once. Sequenced sample: naive CD8+ T cells sorted from blood. The receptors were gathered from a man between 18 and 29 years old in good health. The CDR3 runs from the conserved cysteine through the conserved F or W. Each record gives: clone size, J gene, D gene, V gene, CDR3 protein, CDR3 DNA. D genes are given only for firm matches. Not every row has a clone size; where given, it reads once, few, many or a size class.

.,TRBJ2-5,TRBD2,TRBV2,CASSDPAGGRETQYF,TGTGCCAGCAGTGACCCAGCGGGAGGAAGGGAGACCCAGTACTTC
.,TRBJ2-5,.,TRBV4-1,CASSLSPAQETQYF,TGCGCCAGCAGCCTAAGTCCAGCACAAGAGACCCAGTACTTC
.,TRBJ1-4,.,TRBV10-1,CASSEGGEATNEKLFF,TGCGCCAGCAGTGAGGGCGGTGAAGCAACTAATGAAAAACTGTTTTTT
.,TRBJ1-4,TRBD1,TRBV19,CASSPRDSPYVVTNEKLFF,TGTGCCAGTAGTCCTCGGGACAGCCCGTACGTCGTTACTAATGAAAAACTGTTTTTT
.,TRBJ2-3,TRBD2,TRBV6-1,CASSEGPWGGSDTQYF,TGTGCCAGCAGTGAAGGGCCTTGGGGGGGGTCAGATACGCAGTATTTT
.,TRBJ2-1,.,TRBV10-2,CASSVGSIGQFF,TGCGCCAGCAGCGTCGGGTCCATAGGGCAGTTCTTC
.,TRBJ2-7,.,TRBV27,CASSLAGGVHYEQYF,TGTGCCAGCAGTCTCGCAGGAGGGGTTCACTACGAGCAGTACTTC
once,TRBJ2-3,.,TRBV6-6,CASSYLETDTQYF,TGTGCCAGCAGTTACTTGGAGACAGATACGCAGTATTTT
few,TRBJ1-2,.,TRBV10-3,CAISESTAGYSYGYTF,TGTGCCATCAGTGAGTCGACGGCAGGTTACAGCTATGGCTACACCTTC
.,TRBJ2-1,.,TRBV9,CASSVGGGHSSYNEQFF,TGTGCCAGCAGCGTAGGGGGGGGACATTCCTCCTACAATGAGCAGTTCTTC
.,TRBJ2-7,.,TRBV28,CASSLGQWDYEQYF,TGTGCCAGCAGTCTAGGACAGTGGGACTACGAGCAGTACTTC
.,TRBJ2-7,.,TRBV6-1,CASSEYETPLF,TGTGCCAGCAGTGAATATGAGACCCCGCTTTTC
.,TRBJ2-2,.,TRBV27,CASSPQGNGELFF,TGTGCCAGCAGTCCACAGGGCAACGGGGAGCTGTTTTTT
.,TRBJ1-5,.,TRBV11-2,CASSLGAGLSQPQHF,TGTGCCAGCAGCTTAGGGGCAGGGCTGAGTCAGCCCCAGCATTTT
.,TRBJ1-2,.,TRBV5-1,CASSLGEAYFYGYTF,TGCGCCAGCAGCTTGGGGGAGGCCTACTTCTATGGCTACACCTTC
.,TRBJ2-5,TRBD1,TRBV5-1,CASSPWDRAETQYF,TGCGCCAGCAGCCCTTGGGACAGGGCAGAGACCCAGTACTTC
.,TRBJ2-7,.,TRBV5-4,CASSLANRKFSYEQYF,TGTGCCAGCAGCTTGGCCAATCGCAAGTTCTCCTACGAGCAGTACTTC
.,TRBJ2-7,.,TRBV27,CASSLKVVSPGLFPYEQYF,TGTGCCAGCAGTTTAAAGGTGGTTTCCCCGGGACTTTTTCCCTACGAGCAGTACTTC
.,TRBJ1-2,.,TRBV29-1,CSASSNYGYTF,TGCAGCGCCAGTTCTAACTATGGCTACACCTTC
.,TRBJ2-7,.,TRBV2,CASSEALGLSYEQYF,TGTGCCAGCAGTGAAGCGCTTGGCTTATCCTACGAGCAGTACTTC
.,TRBJ1-2,.,TRBV29-1,CSVGAGDIGYGYTF,TGCAGCGTCGGGGCGGGGGATATTGGATATGGCTACACCTTC
once,TRBJ2-7,.,TRBV11-3,CASSSQGSSYEQYF,TGTGCCAGCAGCAGCCAAGGCAGCTCCTACGAGCAGTACTTC
.,TRBJ2-7,.,TRBV6-1,CASNFLGSSYEQYF,TGTGCCAGCAATTTCTTGGGGAGCTCCTACGAGCAGTACTTC
.,TRBJ1-1,.,TRBV11-1,CASSLETAGANTEAFF,TGTGCCAGCAGCTTAGAAACCGCGGGGGCGAACACTGAAGCTTTCTTT
.,TRBJ1-1,TRBD1,TRBV19,CASSIGQGNTEAFF,TGTGCCAGTAGTATAGGACAGGGGAACACTGAAGCTTTCTTT
once,TRBJ2-7,TRBD1,TRBV7-2,CASSLAGQGRFYEQYF,TGTGCCAGCAGCTTAGCGGGACAGGGCCGTTTCTACGAGCAGTACTTC
.,TRBJ2-2,.,TRBV27,CASSFARLTGELFF,TGTGCCAGCAGTTTTGCTAGATTAACCGGGGAGCTGTTTTTT
.,TRBJ2-7,TRBD1,TRBV30,CAGLTGDKYEQYF,TGTGCCGGGTTGACAGGGGACAAGTACGAGCAGTACTTC
.,TRBJ1-2,.,TRBV5-1,CASTGSPRDVYGYTF,TGCGCCAGCACAGGTTCCCCAAGAGATGTCTATGGCTACACCTTC
.,TRBJ2-7,.,TRBV27,CASSTTGAYEQYF,TGTGCCAGCAGTACCACGGGCGCCTACGAGCAGTACTTC
once,TRBJ2-5,.,TRBV13,CASSPGRGNQETQYF,TGTGCCAGCAGCCCCGGCCGGGGGAACCAAGAGACCCAGTACTTC
.,TRBJ1-5,.,TRBV19,CASSVGDFYNQPQHF,TGTGCCAGTAGCGTAGGGGATTTTTACAATCAGCCCCAGCATTTT
.,TRBJ1-1,.,TRBV9,CASSARQNTEAFF,TGTGCCAGCAGCGCTCGACAGAACACTGAAGCTTTCTTT
.,TRBJ2-7,.,TRBV19,CASSPPFRVGAYEQYF,TGTGCCAGTAGTCCCCCTTTTCGCGTGGGCGCCTACGAGCAGTACTTC
.,TRBJ2-1,TRBD2,TRBV4-2,CASSQESGSSYNEQFF,TGTGCCAGCAGCCAAGAAAGCGGGAGCTCCTACAATGAGCAGTTCTTC
.,TRBJ2-3,TRBD1,TRBV10-3,CAIQGALSDTQYF,TGTGCCATCCAGGGGGCTTTATCAGATACGCAGTATTTT
.,TRBJ2-7,.,TRBV4-1,CASSQDRGVSSYEQYF,TGCGCCAGCAGCCAAGATCGTGGGGTATCGTCCTACGAGCAGTACTTC
.,TRBJ2-2,TRBD2,TRBV6-5,CASSYDSGAPGELFF,TGTGCCAGCAGTTACGATAGCGGGGCGCCCGGGGAGCTGTTTTTT
.,TRBJ2-7,.,TRBV11-2,CASSFHRDNSYEQYF,TGTGCCAGCAGCTTCCACCGGGACAACTCCTACGAGCAGTACTTC
.,TRBJ1-4,.,TRBV7-9,CASSPSGSKNEKLFF,TGTGCCAGCAGCCCCAGCGGCAGCAAGAATGAAAAACTGTTTTTT
.,TRBJ1-1,.,TRBV4-1,CASSQAAWGEAFF,TGCGCCAGCAGCCAAGCCGCTTGGGGGGAAGCTTTCTTT
.,TRBJ1-5,.,TRBV30,CASPGSLSYLRCNQPQHF,TGTGCCTCCCCCGGCAGCCTATCCTATCTCCGTTGCAATCAGCCCCAGCATTTT
.,TRBJ2-5,.,TRBV7-9,CASSSPAGMETQYF,TGTGCCAGCAGCTCCCCCGCGGGAATGGAGACCCAGTACTTC
.,TRBJ2-7,.,TRBV25-1,CASSGQPGPMSYEQYF,TGTGCCAGCAGTGGACAACCGGGACCCATGAGCTACGAGCAGTACTTC
.,TRBJ1-1,.,TRBV7-2,CASSWFPLTGMNTEAFF,TGTGCCAGCAGCTGGTTCCCACTCACAGGGATGAACACTGAAGCTTTCTTT
.,TRBJ2-6,TRBD1,TRBV7-2,CASSLTHGTGGFGANVLTF,TGTGCCAGCAGCTTAACTCACGGGACAGGGGGCTTTGGGGCCAACGTCCTGACTTTC
.,TRBJ2-7,.,TRBV10-2,CASRGTPYEQYF,TGCGCCAGCAGGGGGACGCCCTACGAGCAGTACTTC
.,TRBJ2-1,.,TRBV7-9,CASTSGFSSYNEQFF,TGTGCCAGCACCTCGGGCTTCAGCTCCTACAATGAGCAGTTCTTC
once,TRBJ2-2,TRBD2,TRBV10-2,CASALAGPNTGELFF,TGCGCCAGCGCACTAGCGGGACCGAACACCGGGGAGCTGTTTTTT
.,TRBJ1-3,TRBD1,TRBV28,CASSPPRGQGVLIFGNTIYF,TGTGCCAGCAGTCCCCCCCGGGGACAGGGCGTACTAATCTTTGGAAACACCATATATTTT
.,TRBJ1-3,.,TRBV30,CAWATGTSGNTIYF,TGTGCCTGGGCCACCGGGACGTCTGGAAACACCATATATTTT
.,TRBJ2-7,.,TRBV5-8,CASSLPWDNFYEQYF,TGTGCCAGCAGCTTACCTTGGGACAACTTCTACGAGCAGTACTTC
.,TRBJ2-2,.,TRBV28,CASSLYGGGDTGELFF,TGTGCCAGCAGTTTATACGGAGGTGGGGACACCGGGGAGCTGTTTTTT
.,TRBJ1-4,.,TRBV7-6,CASSLAGTIGEKLFF,TGTGCCAGCAGCTTAGCTGGGACAATTGGGGAAAAACTGTTTTTT
.,TRBJ1-2,TRBD1,TRBV28,CASSLPGDRVYGYTF,TGTGCCAGCAGTTTGCCCGGGGACAGAGTCTATGGCTACACCTTC
.,TRBJ1-4,.,TRBV7-9,CASSLGSVEKLFF,TGTGCCAGCAGCTTGGGGTCCGTAGAAAAACTGTTTTTT
.,TRBJ1-6,.,TRBV9,CASSVGTGSNSPLHF,TGTGCCAGCAGCGTAGGAACAGGGAGTAATTCACCCCTCCACTTT
.,TRBJ2-2,TRBD2,TRBV9,CASSVTSAYTGELFF,TGTGCCAGCAGCGTGACTAGCGCGTACACCGGGGAGCTGTTTTTT